This T cell receptor (beta chain) was identified in a study of blood T cell repertoires in COVID-19. Looking at the study overall: COVID-19 samples collected from the United States, Italy and Spain covered acute and convalescent phases.

Authors' analysis steps: Amplifying reference gene primers gave estimates of nucleated cell counts. This table comes from immunoSEQ multiplex PCR, and its TCRdb copy is limited to in-frame clones, with some not included. The V and J calls and clone size are taken from that table; D and trimming were inferred from the DNA. The data show 70,000 to 95,000 clones, with around 90% seen just once and roughly 5.9% held by the top ten. Germline V gene data show CDR1 as SNHLY and CDR2 as FYNNEI. V was pared by 6 bases and J by 2 bases, with 9 bases of the junction left unmatched. This CDR3 region has 15 residues.

The sequencing input was peripheral blood. This clonotype originated in a man in his fifties with active COVID-19. This chain connects TRBV2 to TRBJ1-1, with 7 bases fitting TRBD1. The CDR3 nucleotides read TGTGCCAGCAGAAACAGGGGTTTGAAAAACACTGAAGCTTTCTTT. This gives the protein CASRNRGLKNTEAFF.